The rows below give T cell receptor beta chains drawn from one sample of a study of identifying expanded T cells in peripheral blood. Profiled with immunoSEQ multiplex PCR; TCRdb holds only in-frame clones, not every one. The repertoire has 55,000 to 75,000 clones, around 87% of them found once; the top ten carry roughly 4.8%. The specimen sequenced was blood. Source of these receptors: a person aged 18-69 years in good health. The CDR3 runs from the conserved cysteine through the conserved F or W. D genes are given only for firm matches. Size tells how often a clone was seen (once, few, many) or the class of an expanded clone, and some rows leave it out.

>.|TRBV6-6|few|TRBJ1-5
CASRTTVNQPQHF
TGTGCCAGCAGGACGACAGTCAATCAGCCCCAGCATTTT
>TRBD2|TRBV10-3|.|TRBJ2-3
CAISEAPTSGSTDTQYF
TGTGCCATCAGTGAGGCCCCGACTAGCGGCAGCACAGATACGCAGTATTTT
>.|TRBV7-2|.|TRBJ2-6
CASSSSFGGANVLTF
TGTGCCAGCAGCTCCTCCTTCGGTGGGGCCAACGTCCTGACTTTC
>TRBD2|TRBV15|.|TRBJ2-7
CATSRDVLAGAYEQYF
TGTGCCACCAGCAGAGATGTCCTAGCGGGGGCCTACGAGCAGTACTTC
>TRBD2|TRBV6-5|.|TRBJ2-4
CASSRGGGKNIQYF
TGTGCCAGCAGTCGCGGGGGGGGAAAAAACATTCAGTACTTC
>.|TRBV19|.|TRBJ2-1
CASSTPGLGIYNEQFF
TGTGCCAGTAGTACACCAGGACTGGGGATATACAATGAGCAGTTCTTC
>.|TRBV6-6|.|TRBJ1-5
CASSYSGQVAQPQHF
TGTGCCAGCAGTTACTCCGGGCAGGTTGCCCAGCCCCAGCATTTT
>.|TRBV6-1|.|TRBJ2-7
CASSAEAWNEQYF
TGTGCCAGCAGTGCTGAGGCTTGGAACGAGCAGTACTTC
>TRBD2|TRBV27|.|TRBJ2-1
CASSPGLAGVYEQFF
TGTGCCAGCAGTCCGGGACTAGCGGGAGTGTATGAGCAGTTCTTC
>TRBD1|TRBV5-1|.|TRBJ2-7
CASSLAQGADEQYF
TGCGCCAGCAGCTTGGCACAGGGGGCTGACGAGCAGTACTTC